This T cell receptor beta chain appears in the sequencing data of a study of blood T cell repertoires in COVID-19 (dated by TCRdb to the early 2020s). Notes on the research overall: Collaborator samples came from the United States, Italy and Spain and covered acute and convalescent phases of COVID-19. Where available, HLA class I and class II types were taken from metadata supplied by the sample provider and were not determined by assay-based typing. The repertoires were released in a freely available public database intended as a resource for research on the immune response to SARS-CoV-2. The material from the prospective study consisted of cDNA or gDNA derived from T cells, B-cell-depleted T cells, or PBMCs. Deeply sampled blood TCRbeta repertoires from subjects exposed to, actively infected with, or recovered from COVID-19 were included in the dataset. Samples came from the ongoing ImmuneRACE study (first 160 participants) plus 1,254 subjects from 6 global collaborators. Sample metadata almost always included a de-identified subject ID, COVID-19 status, age in years and sex. General findings and caveats noted by the study authors: The amount of clinical and demographic metadata varied by source and participant and was provided uncurated.

TCRbeta CDR3 regions were amplified from genomic DNA by means of the immunoSEQ Assay, a bias-controlled multiplex PCR. The source study handled its data this way. Nucleated cell counts per sample were estimated from amplification of reference gene primers within the assay. To quantify the absolute abundance of each unique TCRbeta CDR3 rearrangement, sequence reads were collapsed and filtered. For each sample, productive Simpson clonality was calculated as the square root of Simpson's diversity index over productive rearrangements. TCRdb limited this immuneACCESS table to in-frame rearrangements with V and J called. A share of clones is missing; checked studies link under half to unresolved V genes, and the rest is unexplained. V and J calls and clone size are given by that table; D and trimming were obtained from the DNA. The sample table lists 150,000 to 200,000 clones, about 85% of them with a count of one. The ten biggest clones cover under 8% of the sample.

The germline V gene (reference sequence) provides CDR1 MNHEY and CDR2 SMNVEV. The CDR3 spans 13 residues, from the cysteine through the phenylalanine. The sequence is cut down to CDR3 DNA, 39 bases in frame from base 1. V lost 5 bases and J lost 4 bases; the stretch between them is 9 bases long. With respect to this clone: The clone's antigen remains unknown. Per-base qualities were not stored, and no clone one base away is much larger.

Participants in the prospective study were aged about 18 to 95 years, lived in 24 United States geographic areas, and enrolled through a virtual design. In the prospective study, participants were assigned to cohorts based on the clinical history participants reported in a screening survey and a study questionnaire. Recovered participants in ImmuneRACE Cohort 3 were defined as having two consecutive negative NP/OP PCR tests, clearance from a healthcare professional, or resolution of symptoms. Each participant in the prospective study had whole blood, serum and a nasopharyngeal or oropharyngeal swab collected by mobile phlebotomists. Additional blood draws and questionnaires over an approximately 2-month period could optionally be provided by prospective study participants. Before DNA extraction, blood samples from the prospective study were shipped at room temperature or frozen.

Sequenced input: PBMCs or T cells enriched from blood (not recorded which). This receptor chain uses TRBV27 and TRBJ1-5; TRBD1 is possibly the D segment (5 matching bases). This TCR was sampled from a man in his forties or fifties who had recovered from COVID-19. The nucleotide sequence reads TGTGCCAGCAGTCGGGGGAGGAATCAGCCCCAGCATTTT. The translation is CASSRGRNQPQHF.